This is a list of T cell receptor beta chains from one sample in a study of blood T cells in healthy people across ages. TCRdb redid the calling of the 5' RACE reads with MiXCR, one entry per CDR3 protein. The sample shows about 640,000 distinct CDR3 sequences, under 70% of them seen only once. The specimen sequenced was blood. These receptors all come from a man in his 60s in good health. CDR3s include the opening cysteine and the closing phenylalanine or tryptophan. The D gene is left open where the match is weak. The size of a clone is reported for some rows only, either as once, few or many, or as a class for expanded clones.

d_call j_call v_call clone_size cdr3_nt cdr3_aa
. TRBJ2-5 TRBV6-1 . TGTGCCAGCAACGGACACTTCCAAGAGACCCAGTACTTC CASNGHFQETQYF
TRBD1 TRBJ2-5 TRBV5-1 . TGCGCCAGCAGCAAAGACAGGGGGGAAGAGACCCAGTACTTC CASSKDRGEETQYF
TRBD1 TRBJ2-1 TRBV20-1 . TGCAGTGCTAGACTCCACGGCGGGACAGGTGCCTACAATGAGCAGTTCTTC CSARLHGGTGAYNEQFF
TRBD1 TRBJ2-7 TRBV28 . TGTGCCAGCAGTCGAATTGTAGGGGACAGGTTTTCCTACGAGCAGTACTTC CASSRIVGDRFSYEQYF
. TRBJ2-7 TRBV28 . TGTGCCAGCAGGAGGGCGGGGTCGAGCTCCTACAATGAGCAGTACTTC CASRRAGSSSYNEQYF
. TRBJ2-5 TRBV10-3 . TGTGCCATCAGTGATGAGGAAGAGACCCAGTACTTC CAISDEEETQYF
. TRBJ1-1 TRBV3-1 . TGTGCCAGCAGCCAAGTTCGTGGGACTGAAGCTTTCTTT CASSQVRGTEAFF
TRBD2 TRBJ2-3 TRBV4-1 . TGCGCCAGCAGCCTCCGTTCCGGGGCGGGGGGGCCAACAGATACGCAGTATTTT CASSLRSGAGGPTDTQYF
TRBD2 TRBJ2-1 TRBV3-1 . TGTGCCAGCAGCCAAGATTCCCCGGGCGGACTAGCGGATAACAATGAGCAGTTCTTC CASSQDSPGGLADNNEQFF
. TRBJ1-2 TRBV6-5 . TGTGCCAGCAGTCGACGGTTCTATGGCTACACCTTC CASSRRFYGYTF
. TRBJ1-2 TRBV27 few TGTGCCAGCAGTTTATCGCGGGGTGGCTATGGCTACACCTTC CASSLSRGGYGYTF
TRBD1 TRBJ1-6 TRBV7-2 few TGTGCCAGCAGCCCCGGGACAGTTTATTCACCCCTCCACTTT CASSPGTVYSPLHF
. TRBJ2-7 TRBV21-1 . TGTGCCAGCAGCGTCCGGGACGAGTCCTACGAGCAGTACTTC CASSVRDESYEQYF
. TRBJ2-3 TRBV4-2 . TGTGCCAGCAGCCCTCCGGGACCAAAGTCGTATTTT CASSPPGPKSYF